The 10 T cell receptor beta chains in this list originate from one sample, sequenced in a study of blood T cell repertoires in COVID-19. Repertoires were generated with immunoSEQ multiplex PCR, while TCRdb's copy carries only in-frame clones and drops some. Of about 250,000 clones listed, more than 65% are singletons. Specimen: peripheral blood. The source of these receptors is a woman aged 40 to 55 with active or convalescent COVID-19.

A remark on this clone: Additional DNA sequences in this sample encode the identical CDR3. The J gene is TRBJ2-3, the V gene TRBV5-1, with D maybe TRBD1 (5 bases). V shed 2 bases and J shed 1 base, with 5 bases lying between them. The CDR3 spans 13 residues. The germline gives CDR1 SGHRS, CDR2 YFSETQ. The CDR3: CASSLGGTDTQYF. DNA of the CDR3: TGCGCCAGCAGCTTAGGGGGCACAGATACGCAGTATTTT.

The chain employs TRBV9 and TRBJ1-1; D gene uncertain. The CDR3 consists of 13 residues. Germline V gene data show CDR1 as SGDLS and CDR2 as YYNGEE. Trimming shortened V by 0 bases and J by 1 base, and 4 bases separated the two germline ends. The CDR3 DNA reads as TGTGCCAGCAGCGTAGTTCAGAACACTGAAGCTTTCTTT. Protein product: CASSVVQNTEAFF.

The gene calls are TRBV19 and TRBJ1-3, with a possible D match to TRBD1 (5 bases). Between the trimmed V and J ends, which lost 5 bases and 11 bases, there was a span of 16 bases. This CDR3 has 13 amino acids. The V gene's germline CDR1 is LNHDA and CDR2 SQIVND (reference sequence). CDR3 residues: CASSRQLGISIYF. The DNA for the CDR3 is TGTGCCAGTAGTCGACAGCTTGGAATCTCCATATATTTT.

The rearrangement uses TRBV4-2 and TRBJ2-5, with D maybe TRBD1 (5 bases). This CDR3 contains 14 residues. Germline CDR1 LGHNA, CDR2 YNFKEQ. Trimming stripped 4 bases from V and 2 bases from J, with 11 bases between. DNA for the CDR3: TGTGCCAGCAGCCCCCAGGGTAAGCAAGAGACCCAGTACTTC. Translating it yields CASSPQGKQETQYF.

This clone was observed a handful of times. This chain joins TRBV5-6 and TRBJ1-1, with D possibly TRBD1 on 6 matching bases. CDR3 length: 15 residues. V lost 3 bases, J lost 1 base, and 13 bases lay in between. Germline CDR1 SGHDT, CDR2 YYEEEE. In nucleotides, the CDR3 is TGTGCCAGCAGCTCTTCAAGAGGGGGGAACACTGAAGCTTTCTTT. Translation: CASSSSRGGNTEAFF. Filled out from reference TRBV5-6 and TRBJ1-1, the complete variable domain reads DAGVTQSPTHLIKTRGQQVTLRCSPKSGHDTVSWYQQALGQGPQFIFQYYEEEERQRGNFPDRFSGHQFPNYSSELNVNALLLGDSALYLCASSSSRGGNTEAFFGQGTRLTVV.

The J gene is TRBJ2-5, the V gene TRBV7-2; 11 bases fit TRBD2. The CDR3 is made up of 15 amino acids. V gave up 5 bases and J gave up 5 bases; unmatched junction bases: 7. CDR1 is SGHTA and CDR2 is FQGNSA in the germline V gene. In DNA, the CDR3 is TGTGCCAGCAGCCTTAGCGGGGGGGCCCGGGAGACCCAGTACTTC. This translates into CASSLSGGARETQYF.

This CDR3 reads CASPRGRSFDEQFF. The CDR3 coding sequence is TGTGCCAGCCCTAGAGGGAGAAGTTTTGATGAGCAGTTCTTC. J is TRBJ2-1 and V is TRBV28; D perhaps matches TRBD2 (5 bases). The CDR3 runs 14 residues. The V end was cut by 8 bases, the J end by 8 bases, with 19 bases between. CDR1 MDHEN and CDR2 SYDVKM come from the germline V gene.

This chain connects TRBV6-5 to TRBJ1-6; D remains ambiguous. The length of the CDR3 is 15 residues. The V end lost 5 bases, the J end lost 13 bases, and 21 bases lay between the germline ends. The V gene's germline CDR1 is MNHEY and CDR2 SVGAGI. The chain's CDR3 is CASSSPRRAQPPLHF. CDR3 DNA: TGTGCCAGCAGTAGCCCCAGGCGGGCCCAGCCCCCCCTCCACTTT.

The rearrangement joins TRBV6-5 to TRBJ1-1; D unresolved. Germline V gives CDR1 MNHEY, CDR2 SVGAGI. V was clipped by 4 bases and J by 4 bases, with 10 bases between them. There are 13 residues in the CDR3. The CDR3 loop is CASSFGASTEAFF. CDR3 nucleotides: TGTGCCAGCAGTTTTGGAGCGAGCACTGAAGCTTTCTTT.

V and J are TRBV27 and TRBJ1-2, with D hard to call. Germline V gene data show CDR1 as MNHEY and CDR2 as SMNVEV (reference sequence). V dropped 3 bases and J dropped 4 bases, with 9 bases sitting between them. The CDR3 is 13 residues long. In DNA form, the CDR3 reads TGTGCCAGCAGTTTTTCCGGGTCCTATGGCTACACCTTC. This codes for CASSFSGSYGYTF.